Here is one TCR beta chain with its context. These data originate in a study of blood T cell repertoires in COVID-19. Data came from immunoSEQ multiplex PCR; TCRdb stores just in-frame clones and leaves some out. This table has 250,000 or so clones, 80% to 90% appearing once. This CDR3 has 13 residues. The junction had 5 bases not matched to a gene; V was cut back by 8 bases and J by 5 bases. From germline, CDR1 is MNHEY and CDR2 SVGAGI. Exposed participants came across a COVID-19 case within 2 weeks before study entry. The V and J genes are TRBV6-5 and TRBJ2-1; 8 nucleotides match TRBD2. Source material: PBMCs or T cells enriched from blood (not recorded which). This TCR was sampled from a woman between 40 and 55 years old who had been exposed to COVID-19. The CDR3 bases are TGTGCCAGCCGTCTCGGGGGGGACAATGAGCAGTTCTTC. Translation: CASRLGGDNEQFF.